These 11 T cell receptor beta chains share one sample of origin, sequenced in a study of blood T cell repertoires in COVID-19. Method: immunoSEQ multiplex PCR; TCRdb's copy keeps in-frame clones and lacks some. The sample consists of approximately 320,000 clones, around 90% of them appearing once. The sample was PBMCs or T cells enriched from blood (not recorded which). The receptor source for this set is a man between 60 and 75 years old who had recovered from COVID-19.

This sequence joins TRBV6-5 and TRBJ2-1, with 7 bases fitting TRBD2. V shed 5 bases, J shed 9 bases, and the junction held 13 bases outside the gene matches. The CDR3 covers 15 residues. Germline V gene lookup returns CDR1 MNHEY and CDR2 SVGAGI. The DNA of the CDR3 is TGTGCCAGCAGTCCCGGACTAGTTGCGCCCGGTGAGCAGTTCTTC. Translation gives CASSPGLVAPGEQFF.

The V call is TRBV14, the J call TRBJ2-7, with 9 nucleotides matching TRBD2. The V gene's germline CDR1 is SGHDN and CDR2 FVKESK. The CDR3 totals 17 residues. V shed 1 base, J shed 1 base, and the junction held 8 bases outside the gene matches. The DNA of the CDR3 is TGTGCCAGCAGCCAAGTTCTGGGAGCGGGGGGTTCCTACGAGCAGTACTTC. It encodes CASSQVLGAGGSYEQYF.

The chain links TRBV3-1 (or the pseudogene TRBV3-2) to TRBJ1-3, with no clear D. The CDR3 loop spans 13 amino acids. CDR1 and CDR2 (germline): LGHDT, YNNKEL (reference sequence). Trimming left V 4 bases short and J 0 bases short, with 4 bases between. In DNA form, the CDR3 reads TGTGCCAGCAGCCCGTCCTCTGGAAACACCATATATTTT. Its translation is CASSPSSGNTIYF.

This clone was picked up a small number of times. V usage is TRBV5-5 and J usage is TRBJ2-1; 8 bases are a match to TRBD1. This CDR3 has 14 amino acids. Per germline, CDR1 SGHKS and CDR2 YYEKEE (reference sequence). J lost 3 bases, V lost 4 bases, and 3 bases had no gene match. CDR3 protein: CASSRTGLYNEQFF. The CDR3 DNA follows: TGTGCCAGCAGCAGGACAGGGCTCTACAATGAGCAGTTCTTC.

The chain links TRBV7-8 to TRBJ2-2, with 7 bases aligning to TRBD2. CDR3 size: 15 residues. V trimming: 3 bases; J trimming: 1 base; junction bases outside the gene matches: 2. Germline V CDR1 and CDR2: SGHVS, FQNEAQ. The CDR3 spells CASSLASGNTGELFF. The CDR3 region has the DNA TGTGCCAGCAGCTTGGCTAGCGGGAACACCGGGGAGCTGTTTTTT.

The J gene is TRBJ2-3, the V gene TRBV11-3; the match to TRBD2 covers 11 bases. The germline gives CDR1 SGHNT, CDR2 YENEEA. J gave up 3 bases and V 2 bases, and 4 bases lay outside the gene matches. The CDR3 consists of 16 residues. The CDR3 loop reads CASSLLAGGLTDTQYF. CDR3 bases: TGTGCCAGCAGCTTACTAGCGGGAGGCCTAACAGATACGCAGTATTTT.

The genes are TRBV19 and TRBJ1-6; D is possibly TRBD1 (5 bases). The CDR3 is made up of 13 amino acids. The germline V gene encodes CDR1 LNHDA and CDR2 SQIVND (reference sequence). Deletions cut 6 bases from V and 5 bases from J, with 8 bases between. The CDR3, as DNA: TGTGCCAGTAGAACAGGCCATAATTCACCCCTCCACTTT. As protein: CASRTGHNSPLHF.

In the case of this clone: At the DNA level, this CDR3 is encoded by other sequences in the same sample as well. The DNA of the CDR3 is TGCGCCAGCAGCCAAGAGGACAGAGGCAATCAGCCCCAGCATTTT. This gives the protein CASSQEDRGNQPQHF. This sequence joins TRBV4-3 and TRBJ1-5; the D gene is possibly TRBD1 (6 bases). Per the germline V gene, CDR1 is LGHNA and CDR2 is YSLEER. The V gene lost 0 bases and the J gene lost 2 bases, with 8 bases spanning the gap. The CDR3 is 15 amino acids.

This clone appeared a few times. The CDR3 DNA is TGCGCCAGCAGCTTGGAGACAGTGGGCACCGGGGAGCTGTTTTTT. It codes for CASSLETVGTGELFF. The chain recombines TRBV5-1 with TRBJ2-2; D might be TRBD1 (5 bases). Trimming took 0 bases from V and 4 from J, leaving 10 bases between them. The CDR3 consists of 15 residues. Germline loops: CDR1 SGHRS, CDR2 YFSETQ.

This clone was counted between two and nine times. The rearrangement uses TRBV4-1 and TRBJ2-1; 8 bases agree with TRBD2. This CDR3 region has 16 residues. In germline, CDR1 is MGHRA, CDR2 YSYEKL. The V gene end was trimmed by 5 bases and the J gene end by 4 bases; junction bases not matched to a gene: 10. The CDR3, as DNA: TGCGCCAGCAGCTACCTTCGGCGGGAGGTTTACAATGAGCAGTTCTTC. Residues: CASSYLRREVYNEQFF.

The chain employs TRBV2 and TRBJ1-1; 8 bases align to TRBD1. The CDR3 has 15 residues. After removal of 1 base from V and 4 bases from J, the junction contained 5 bases not matched to a gene. Germline V gene lookup returns CDR1 SNHLY and CDR2 FYNNEI. CDR3: CASSEERQGRTEAFF. Here the CDR3 DNA reads TGTGCCAGCAGTGAAGAGAGACAGGGGCGCACTGAAGCTTTCTTT.